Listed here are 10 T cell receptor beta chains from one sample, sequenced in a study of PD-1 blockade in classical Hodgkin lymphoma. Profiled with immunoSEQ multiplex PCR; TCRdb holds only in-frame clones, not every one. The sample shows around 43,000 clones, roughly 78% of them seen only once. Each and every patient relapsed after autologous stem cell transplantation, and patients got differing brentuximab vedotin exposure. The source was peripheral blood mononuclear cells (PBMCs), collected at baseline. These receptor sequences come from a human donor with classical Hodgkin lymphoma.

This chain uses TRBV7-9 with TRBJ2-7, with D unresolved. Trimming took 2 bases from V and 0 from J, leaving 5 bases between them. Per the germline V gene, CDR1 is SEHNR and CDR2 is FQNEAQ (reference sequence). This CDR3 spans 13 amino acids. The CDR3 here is CASSLSPSYEQYF. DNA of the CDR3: TGTGCCAGCAGCTTATCCCCCTCCTACGAGCAGTACTTC.

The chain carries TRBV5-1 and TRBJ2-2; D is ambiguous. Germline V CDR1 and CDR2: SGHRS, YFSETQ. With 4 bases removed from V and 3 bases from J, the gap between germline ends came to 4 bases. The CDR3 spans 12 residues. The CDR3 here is CASSGYTGELFF. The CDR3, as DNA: TGCGCCAGCAGCGGTTACACCGGGGAGCTGTTTTTT.

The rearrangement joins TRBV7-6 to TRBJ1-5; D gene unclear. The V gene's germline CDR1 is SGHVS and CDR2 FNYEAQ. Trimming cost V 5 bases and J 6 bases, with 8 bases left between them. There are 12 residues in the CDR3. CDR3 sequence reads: CASSPVGQPQHF. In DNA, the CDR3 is TGTGCCAGCAGCCCCGTGGGTCAGCCCCAGCATTTT.

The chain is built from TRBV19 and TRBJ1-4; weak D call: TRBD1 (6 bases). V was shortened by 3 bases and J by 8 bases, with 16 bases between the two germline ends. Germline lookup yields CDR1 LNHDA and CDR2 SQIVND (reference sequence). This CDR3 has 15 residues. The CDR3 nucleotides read TGTGCCAGTAGTATCACCAACAGGGTTTGGGAAAAACTGTTTTTT. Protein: CASSITNRVWEKLFF.

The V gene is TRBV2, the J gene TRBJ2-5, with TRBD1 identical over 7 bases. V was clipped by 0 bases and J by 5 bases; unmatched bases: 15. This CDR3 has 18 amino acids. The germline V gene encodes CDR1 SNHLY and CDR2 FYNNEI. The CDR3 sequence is CASSEAGPAQGIRETQYF. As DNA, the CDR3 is TGTGCCAGCAGTGAAGCGGGTCCAGCACAGGGGATTAGGGAGACCCAGTACTTC.

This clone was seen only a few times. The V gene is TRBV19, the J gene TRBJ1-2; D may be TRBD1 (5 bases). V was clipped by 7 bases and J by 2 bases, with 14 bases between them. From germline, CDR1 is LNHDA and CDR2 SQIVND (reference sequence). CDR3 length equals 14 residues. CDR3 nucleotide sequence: TGTGCCAGTACCACCTGGGGGATCAACTATGGCTACACCTTC. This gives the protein CASTTWGINYGYTF.

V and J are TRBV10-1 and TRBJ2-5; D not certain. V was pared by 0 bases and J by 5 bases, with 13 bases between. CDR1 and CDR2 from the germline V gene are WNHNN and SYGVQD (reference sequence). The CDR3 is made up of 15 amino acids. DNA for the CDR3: TGCGCCAGCAGTGAGTCGAAACCGGGTTGGGAGACCCAGTACTTC. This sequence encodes CASSESKPGWETQYF.

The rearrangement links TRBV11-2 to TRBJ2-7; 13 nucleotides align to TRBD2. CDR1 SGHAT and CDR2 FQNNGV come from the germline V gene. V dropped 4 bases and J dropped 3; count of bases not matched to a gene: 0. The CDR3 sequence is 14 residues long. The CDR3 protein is CASSWTSGGYEQYF. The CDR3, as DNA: TGTGCCAGCAGCTGGACTAGCGGGGGCTACGAGCAGTACTTC.

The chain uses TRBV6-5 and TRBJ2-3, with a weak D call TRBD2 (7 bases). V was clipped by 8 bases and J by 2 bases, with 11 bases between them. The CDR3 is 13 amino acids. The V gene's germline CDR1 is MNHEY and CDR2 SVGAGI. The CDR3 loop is CASGGGPTDTQYF. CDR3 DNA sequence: TGTGCCAGCGGCGGGGGCCCCACAGATACGCAGTATTTT.

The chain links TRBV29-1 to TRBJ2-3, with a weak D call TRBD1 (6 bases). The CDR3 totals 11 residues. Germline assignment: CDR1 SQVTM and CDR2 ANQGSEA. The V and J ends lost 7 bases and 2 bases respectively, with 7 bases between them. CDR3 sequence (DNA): TGCAGCGGACAGGTCACAGATACGCAGTATTTT. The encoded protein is CSGQVTDTQYF.